These 2 T cell receptor beta chains originate from one sample sequenced in a study of cytomegalovirus exposure and HLA in healthy donors. The PCR had 60 Vbeta and 13 Jbeta primers. The method was immunoSEQ multiplex PCR; TCRdb's version includes in-frame clones alone and lacks a portion of them. The sample lists about 57,000 clones; more than 60% were seen once. Specimen: PBMCs. The receptors come from a woman aged 25-40 years in good health and CMV-seronegative.

CDR3 amino acids: CAWSETGGNQPQHF. DNA for the CDR3: TGTGCCTGGAGTGAGACAGGGGGCAATCAGCCCCAGCATTTT. The rearrangement uses TRBV30 and TRBJ1-5; TRBD1 aligns across 8 bases. With V trimmed by 1 base and J by 2 bases, 1 base remained unmatched. The germline CDR1 and CDR2 sequences are GTSNPN and SVGIG (reference sequence). The CDR3 contains 14 residues.

V gene TRBV15 combines with J gene TRBJ2-2, with 9 bases aligning to TRBD1. Germline V CDR1 and CDR2: LNHNV, YYDKDF (reference sequence). After removal of 1 base from V and 2 bases from J, the junction contained 5 bases not matched to a gene. This CDR3 has 17 residues. The CDR3 nucleotides are TGTGCCACCAGCAGAGTTTCCACAGGGGGCAACACCGGGGAGCTGTTTTTT. Translation: CATSRVSTGGNTGELFF.